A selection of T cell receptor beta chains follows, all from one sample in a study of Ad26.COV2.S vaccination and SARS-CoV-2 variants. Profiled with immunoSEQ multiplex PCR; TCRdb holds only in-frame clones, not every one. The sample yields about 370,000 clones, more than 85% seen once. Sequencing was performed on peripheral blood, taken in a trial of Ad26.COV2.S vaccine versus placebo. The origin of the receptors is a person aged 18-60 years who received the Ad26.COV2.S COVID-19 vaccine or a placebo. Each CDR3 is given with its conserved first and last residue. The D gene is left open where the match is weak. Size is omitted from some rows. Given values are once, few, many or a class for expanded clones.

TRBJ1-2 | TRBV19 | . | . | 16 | TGTGCCAGTAAGGGGCCGTCCCTGGGCTCTAACTATGGCTACACCTTC | CASKGPSLGSNYGYTF
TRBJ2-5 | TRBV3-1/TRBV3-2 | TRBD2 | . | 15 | TGTGCCAGCACCCGACGGGGGGTAGGGTGGGAGACCCAGTACTTC | CASTRRGVGWETQYF
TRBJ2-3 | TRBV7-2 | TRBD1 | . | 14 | TGTGCCAGCAGGAACAGGGGCAGGGCAGATACGCAGTATTTT | CASRNRGRADTQYF
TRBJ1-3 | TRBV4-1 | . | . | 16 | TGCGCCAGCAGCCAAGATGGTGCGGGGTCCGGAAACACCATATATTTT | CASSQDGAGSGNTIYF
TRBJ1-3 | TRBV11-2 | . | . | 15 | TGTGCCAGCAGCTCGGACAGACTTAACATCGACACCATATATTTT | CASSSDRLNIDTIYF
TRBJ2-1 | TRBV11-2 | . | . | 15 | TGTGCCAGCAGCTCAACAGGGAGCTCCTACAATGAGCAGTTCTTC | CASSSTGSSYNEQFF
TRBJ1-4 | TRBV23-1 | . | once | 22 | TGCGCCAGCAGTCCCCCCCAGGGGAGTACCATTAAGTCGAATCCAACTAATGAAAAACTGTTTTTT | CASSPPQGSTIKSNPTNEKLFF
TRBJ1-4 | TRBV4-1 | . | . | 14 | TGCGCCAGCAGCCGGCTCGCGGCCATTGAAAAACTGTTTTTT | CASSRLAAIEKLFF
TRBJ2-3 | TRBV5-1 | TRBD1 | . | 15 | TGCGCCAGCAGTAGGGCGGGACAGGGGACAGATACGCAGTATTTT | CASSRAGQGTDTQYF
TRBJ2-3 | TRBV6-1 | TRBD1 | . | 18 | TGTGCCAGCAGTGAATCTCGGACAGGGGTCCTCGGAAGGGATACGCAGTATTTT | CASSESRTGVLGRDTQYF
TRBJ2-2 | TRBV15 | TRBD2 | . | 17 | TGTGCCACCAGCAGACGGCCCCTAGCGGGTAACACCGGGGAGCTGTTTTTT | CATSRRPLAGNTGELFF
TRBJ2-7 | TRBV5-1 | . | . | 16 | TGCGCCAGCAGCTTGTTACCAGCAACTTCTTCCTACGAGCAGTACTTC | CASSLLPATSSYEQYF
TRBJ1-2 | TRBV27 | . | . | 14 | TGTGCCAGCAGTACCCCGGGGCAGTCCTATGGCTACACCTTC | CASSTPGQSYGYTF
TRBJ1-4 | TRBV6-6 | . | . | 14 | TGTGCCAGCAGCTCCCAGGGACCTAATGAAAAACTGTTTTTT | CASSSQGPNEKLFF
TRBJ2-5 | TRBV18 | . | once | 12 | TGTGCCAGCTCACCAGAGGAGGAGACCCAGTACTTC | CASSPEEETQYF
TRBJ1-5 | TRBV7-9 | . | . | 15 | TGTGCCAGCAGCTTAGGCTTGGGGGGAGATCAGCCCCAGCATTTT | CASSLGLGGDQPQHF
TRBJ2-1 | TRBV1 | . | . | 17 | . | CTSSHPVGRGINNEQFF
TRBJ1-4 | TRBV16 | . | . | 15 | TGTGCCAGCAGCCCTCTAATGGCGTCCGGGCGAAAACTGTTTTTT | CASSPLMASGRKLFF
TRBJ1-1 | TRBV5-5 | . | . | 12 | TGTGCCAGCCTAAAGTCGGACACTGAAGCTTTCTTT | CASLKSDTEAFF
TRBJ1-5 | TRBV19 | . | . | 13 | TGTGCCAGTAGTGAAGGGTCGAATCAGCCCCAGCATTTT | CASSEGSNQPQHF
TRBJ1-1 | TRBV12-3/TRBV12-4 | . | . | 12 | TGTGCCAGCAGTTTCGGCGGGTTTGAAGCTTTCTTT | CASSFGGFEAFF